Sequencing of this T cell receptor (beta chain) was carried out in a study of cytomegalovirus exposure and HLA in healthy donors. Study-wide results and limits: Some segments of the V type, notably TRBV6-2 and TRBV6-3, were excluded as indistinguishable. As confirmed in vitro, three CMV-associated chains were specific for CMV antigens.

No CMV serostatus entry exists for this donor. Primers: 60 Vbeta forward and 13 Jbeta reverse. The assay was immunoSEQ multiplex PCR, and TCRdb's table has in-frame clones only and misses some. The repertoire holds just over 95,000 clones, with about three quarters as singletons. Looked up from germline, CDR1 is LNHDA and CDR2 is SQIVND (reference sequence). J lost 8 bases, V lost 6 bases, and 13 bases had no gene match. The CDR3 is 15 residues long. On this clone: No antigen is known for it.

Sequencing was performed on PBMCs. This TCR was recovered from a human donor in good health. V and J are TRBV19 and TRBJ2-1, with 7 bases identical to TRBD2. In nucleotides, the CDR3 is TGTGCCAGTAGACGTATCGAGACTAGCAACTATGAGCAGTTCTTC. It is translated as CASRRIETSNYEQFF.